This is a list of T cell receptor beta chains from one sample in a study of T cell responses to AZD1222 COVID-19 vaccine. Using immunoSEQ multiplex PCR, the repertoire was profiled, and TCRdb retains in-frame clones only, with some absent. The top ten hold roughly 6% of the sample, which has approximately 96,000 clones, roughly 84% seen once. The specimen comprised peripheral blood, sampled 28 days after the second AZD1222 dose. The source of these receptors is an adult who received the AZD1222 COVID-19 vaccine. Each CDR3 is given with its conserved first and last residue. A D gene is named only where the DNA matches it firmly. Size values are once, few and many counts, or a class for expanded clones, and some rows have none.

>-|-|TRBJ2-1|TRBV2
CASTGGPYNEQFF
TGTGCCAGCACCGGGGGCCCCTACAATGAGCAGTTCTTC
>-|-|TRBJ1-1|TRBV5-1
CASSPRPGGTEAFF
TGCGCCAGCAGCCCACGCCCGGGGGGCACTGAAGCTTTCTTT
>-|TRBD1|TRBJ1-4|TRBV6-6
CASRQTGASEKLFF
TGTGCCAGCAGACAGACAGGGGCTTCTGAAAAACTGTTTTTT
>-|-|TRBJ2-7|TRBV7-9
CASSLTGEKSSYEQYF
TGTGCCAGCAGCTTAACAGGCGAGAAAAGCTCCTACGAGCAGTACTTC
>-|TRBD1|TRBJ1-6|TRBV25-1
CASSTPGGSSPLHF
TGTGCCAGCAGTACACCAGGGGGGAGCTCACCCCTCCACTTT
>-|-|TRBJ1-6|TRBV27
CASSPSSYNSPLHF
TGTGCCAGCAGTCCTTCCTCCTATAATTCACCCCTCCACTTT
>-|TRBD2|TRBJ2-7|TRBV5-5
CASSPTSGRGGRDEQYF
TGTGCCAGCAGCCCCACTAGCGGGAGAGGGGGGCGCGACGAGCAGTACTTC
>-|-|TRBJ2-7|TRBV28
CASSFGLPVYEQYF
TGTGCCAGCAGTTTTGGGTTGCCCGTCTACGAGCAGTACTTC
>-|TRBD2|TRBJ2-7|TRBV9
CASSNAGTSGSYEQYF
TGTGCCAGCAGCAACGCCGGGACTAGTGGATCTTACGAGCAGTACTTC
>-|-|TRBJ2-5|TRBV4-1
CASSQDLSGTQYF
TGCGCCAGCAGCCAAGATTTATCCGGGACCCAGTACTTC
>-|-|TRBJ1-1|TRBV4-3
CASSQDEQGNTEAFF
TGCGCCAGCAGCCAAGATGAACAGGGCAACACTGAAGCTTTCTTT
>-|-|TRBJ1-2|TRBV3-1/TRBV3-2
CASSQGVGYTF
TGTGCCAGCAGCCAAGGAGTTGGCTACACCTTC
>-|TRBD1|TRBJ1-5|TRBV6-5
CASSPRGISNQPQHF
TGTGCCAGCAGTCCCAGGGGGATTAGCAATCAGCCCCAGCATTTT
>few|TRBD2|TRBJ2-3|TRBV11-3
CASSSPREGDTQYF
TGTGCCAGCAGCTCCCCCCGGGAGGGAGATACGCAGTATTTT
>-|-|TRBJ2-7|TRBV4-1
CASSQDGHEQYF
TGCGCCAGCAGCCAAGATGGCCACGAGCAGTACTTC
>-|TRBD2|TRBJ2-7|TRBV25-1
CASSEWRGTYEQYF
TGTGCCAGCAGTGAATGGCGGGGGACCTACGAGCAGTACTTC
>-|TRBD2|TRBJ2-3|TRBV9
CASSPQPGKAGGPSVDTQYF
TGTGCCAGCAGCCCCCAGCCGGGAAAAGCGGGAGGGCCCAGTGTGGATACGCAGTATTTT
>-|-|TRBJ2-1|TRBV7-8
CASSSGRGNEQFF
TGTGCCAGCAGCTCCGGCCGGGGGAATGAGCAGTTCTTC
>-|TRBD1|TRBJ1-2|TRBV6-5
CASRGTGDGYTF
TGTGCCAGCAGGGGGACAGGGGATGGCTACACCTTC
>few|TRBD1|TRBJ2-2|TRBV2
CASSDWGQGTTRGATGELFF
TGTGCCAGCAGTGATTGGGGACAGGGGACGACCCGCGGGGCCACCGGGGAGCTGTTTTTT
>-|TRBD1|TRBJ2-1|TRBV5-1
CASSLRTGSYNEQFF
TGCGCCAGCAGCTTACGGACAGGTTCCTACAATGAGCAGTTCTTC
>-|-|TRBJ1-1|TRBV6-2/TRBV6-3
CASSPQGGLTEAFF
TGTGCCAGCAGCCCACAGGGCGGTTTGACTGAAGCTTTCTTT
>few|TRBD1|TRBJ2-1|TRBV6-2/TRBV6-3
CASSPTGTGFYNEQFF
TGTGCCAGCAGTCCGACCGGGACAGGGTTCTACAATGAGCAGTTCTTC
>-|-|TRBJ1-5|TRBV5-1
CASSLATGNQPQHF
TGCGCCAGCAGCTTGGCAACAGGCAATCAGCCCCAGCATTTT
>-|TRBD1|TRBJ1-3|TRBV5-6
CASSLDRVGNTIYF
TGTGCCAGCAGCCTTGACAGGGTCGGAAACACCATATATTTT
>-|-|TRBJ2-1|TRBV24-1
CATSDLLAGSEQFF
TGTGCCACCAGTGATTTGCTCGCGGGAAGCGAGCAGTTCTTC
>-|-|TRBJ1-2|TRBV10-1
CASSERRGEDGYTF
TGCGCCAGCAGTGAGAGGAGGGGGGAGGATGGCTACACCTTC
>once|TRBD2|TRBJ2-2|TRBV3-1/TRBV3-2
CASSQDQGGWGLRAGELFF
TGTGCCAGCAGCCAAGATCAGGGAGGGTGGGGCCTGAGGGCCGGGGAGCTGTTTTTT
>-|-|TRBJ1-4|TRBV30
CAWSVARGRANEKLFF
TGTGCCTGGAGTGTAGCAAGGGGCCGCGCTAATGAAAAACTGTTTTTT
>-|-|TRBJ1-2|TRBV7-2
CASSLGGWGYTF
TGTGCCAGCAGCTTAGGGGGCTGGGGCTACACCTTC
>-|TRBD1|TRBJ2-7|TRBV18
CASSPSGGQGPYEQYF
TGTGCCAGCTCCCCATCGGGGGGACAGGGTCCCTACGAGCAGTACTTC
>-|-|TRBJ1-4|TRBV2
CASNPWGAGEKLFF
TGTGCCAGCAATCCTTGGGGGGCAGGTGAAAAACTGTTTTTT
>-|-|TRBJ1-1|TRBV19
CASSRGRVDTEAFF
TGTGCCAGTAGTAGAGGTCGGGTGGACACTGAAGCTTTCTTT
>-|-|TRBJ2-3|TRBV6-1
CASSERRGPTDTQYF
TGTGCCAGCAGTGAGCGCAGGGGCCCGACAGATACGCAGTATTTT
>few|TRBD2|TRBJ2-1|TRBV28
CASSPSSGSSYNEQFF
TGTGCCAGCAGTCCCTCTAGCGGGAGTTCCTACAATGAGCAGTTCTTC
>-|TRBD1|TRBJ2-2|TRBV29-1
CSTRQGSNTGELFF
TGCAGCACTCGACAGGGCTCGAACACCGGGGAGCTGTTTTTT
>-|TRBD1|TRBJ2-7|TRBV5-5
CASSLTQGWGYEQYF
TGTGCCAGCAGCCTTACACAGGGGTGGGGGTACGAGCAGTACTTC
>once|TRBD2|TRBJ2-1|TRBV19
CASRILAGGPNEQFF
TGTGCCAGTAGGATCCTAGCGGGGGGCCCCAATGAGCAGTTCTTC
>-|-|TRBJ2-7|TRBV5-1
CASSLYGGQGYEQYF
TGCGCCAGCAGCTTGTACGGGGGGCAAGGCTACGAGCAGTACTTC
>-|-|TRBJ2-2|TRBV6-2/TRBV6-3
CASSRGDTGELFF
TGTGCCAGCAGCCGCGGGGACACCGGGGAGCTGTTTTTT
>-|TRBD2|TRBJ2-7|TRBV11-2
CASSPTSGPFQQYF
TGTGCCAGCAGCCCGACTAGCGGGCCCTTCCAGCAGTACTTC
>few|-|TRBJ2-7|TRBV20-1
CSARSGHEQYF
TGCAGTGCTAGATCAGGCCACGAGCAGTACTTC
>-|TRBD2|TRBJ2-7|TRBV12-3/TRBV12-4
CASGPGGYEQYF
TGTGCCAGCGGCCCCGGGGGGTACGAGCAGTACTTC
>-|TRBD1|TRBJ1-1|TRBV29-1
CSVLNPSGQSNTEAFF
TGCAGCGTTCTAAACCCGTCGGGACAGTCTAACACTGAAGCTTTCTTT
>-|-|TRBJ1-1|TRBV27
CASSETGQMNTEAFF
TGTGCCAGCAGCGAAACCGGACAGATGAACACTGAAGCTTTCTTT
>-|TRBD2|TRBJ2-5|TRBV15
CATSSSGAETQYF
TGTGCCACCAGCAGTAGCGGGGCGGAGACCCAGTACTTC
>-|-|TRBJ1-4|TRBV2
CASRSTNEKLFF
TGTGCCAGCCGGTCAACTAATGAAAAACTGTTTTTT
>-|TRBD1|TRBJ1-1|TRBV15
CATSIDRVLSTEAFF
TGTGCCACCAGCATAGACAGGGTCTTGAGCACTGAAGCTTTCTTT
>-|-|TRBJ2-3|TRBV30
CAWRQAPSTDTQYF
TGTGCCTGGAGACAGGCTCCTAGCACAGATACGCAGTATTTT
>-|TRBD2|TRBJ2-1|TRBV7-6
CASSSTSVNEQFF
TGTGCCAGCAGCTCGACTAGCGTAAATGAGCAGTTCTTC
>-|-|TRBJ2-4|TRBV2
CASSGGKGNIQYF
TGTGCCAGCAGTGGAGGGAAAGGCAACATTCAGTACTTC
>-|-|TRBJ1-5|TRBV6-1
CASSEWTARHF
TGTGCCAGCAGTGAATGGACGGCCCGGCATTTT